This is a list of T cell receptor beta chains from one sample in a study of blood T cell repertoires in COVID-19. Here immunoSEQ multiplex PCR was the method, and the copy in TCRdb shows in-frame clones only, minus some. Of about 140,000 clones in the sample, 79% were seen once. What was sequenced was peripheral blood. These receptors were collected from a man aged 55 to 69 with acute or convalescent COVID-19. Both conserved end residues are part of each CDR3. The order of the fields is V gene, J gene, clone size, D gene, CDR3 DNA, CDR3 protein. D genes are given only for firm matches. Size is stated for part of the rows, as once, few or many counts, or as a class when the clone is expanded.

v_gene: TRBV5-6; j_gene: TRBJ2-2; abundance: -; d_gene: -; CDR3nt: TGTGCCAGCATAAAGAGGGGGATCCGGGTCGGGGAGCTGTTTTTT; CDR3aa: CASIKRGIRVGELFF
v_gene: TRBV28; j_gene: TRBJ2-1; abundance: once; d_gene: TRBD2; CDR3nt: TGTGCCAGCAGTTTATCGGGGACTAGCGGGGATGAGCAGTTCTTC; CDR3aa: CASSLSGTSGDEQFF
v_gene: TRBV4-2; j_gene: TRBJ2-2; abundance: -; d_gene: TRBD1; CDR3nt: TGTGCCAGCAGCCAAGATGCACAGGGGGCGAACACCGGGGAGCTGTTTTTT; CDR3aa: CASSQDAQGANTGELFF
v_gene: TRBV19; j_gene: TRBJ2-7; abundance: -; d_gene: TRBD1; CDR3nt: TGTGCCAGTAGTACGGGACAGGGCAACGAGCAGTACTTC; CDR3aa: CASSTGQGNEQYF
v_gene: TRBV5-1; j_gene: TRBJ2-3; abundance: -; d_gene: -; CDR3nt: TGCGCCAGCAGCCTAATCCGGGGAAGCACAGATACGCAGTATTTT; CDR3aa: CASSLIRGSTDTQYF
v_gene: TRBV4-1; j_gene: TRBJ1-4; abundance: -; d_gene: -; CDR3nt: TGCGCCAGCAGCCAAGCGGCCAGGGAGGGTGAAAAACTGTTTTTT; CDR3aa: CASSQAAREGEKLFF
v_gene: TRBV4-2; j_gene: TRBJ2-7; abundance: -; d_gene: -; CDR3nt: TGTGCCAGCAGCCAAGATGGGAGAACGGGAGTTGGGTACGAGCAGTACTTC; CDR3aa: CASSQDGRTGVGYEQYF
v_gene: TRBV10-3; j_gene: TRBJ2-7; abundance: -; d_gene: TRBD1; CDR3nt: TGTGCCATCAGTCCGGGACAGGGGTACCACGAGCAGTACTTC; CDR3aa: CAISPGQGYHEQYF
v_gene: TRBV4-1; j_gene: TRBJ2-1; abundance: -; d_gene: TRBD2; CDR3nt: TGCGCCAGCAGCCAAGGGGTGACTAGCGGGAGAAGAAATGAGCAGTTCTTC; CDR3aa: CASSQGVTSGRRNEQFF
v_gene: TRBV10-3; j_gene: TRBJ2-5; abundance: -; d_gene: -; CDR3nt: TGTGCCATCAGTGTAGAGCGGGCGGGAGAGACCCAGTACTTC; CDR3aa: CAISVERAGETQYF
v_gene: TRBV29-1; j_gene: TRBJ2-1; abundance: once; d_gene: -; CDR3nt: TGCAGCGTTGGAGCTTTAGTAAGCTCCTACAATGAGCAGTTCTTC; CDR3aa: CSVGALVSSYNEQFF
v_gene: TRBV7-2; j_gene: TRBJ2-7; abundance: -; d_gene: -; CDR3nt: TGTGCCAGCAGCACCGGGGTTAACTTCTACGAGCAGTACTTC; CDR3aa: CASSTGVNFYEQYF
v_gene: TRBV7-9; j_gene: TRBJ2-1; abundance: -; d_gene: TRBD1; CDR3nt: TGTGCCAGCAGCGCCGACGGAGGACAGGGGGACCATGAGCAGTTCTTC; CDR3aa: CASSADGGQGDHEQFF
v_gene: TRBV18; j_gene: TRBJ1-2; abundance: -; d_gene: TRBD1; CDR3nt: TGTGCCAGCTCACCGCTCGGACAGGCCTATGGCTACACCTTC; CDR3aa: CASSPLGQAYGYTF
v_gene: TRBV28; j_gene: TRBJ1-1; abundance: -; d_gene: TRBD1; CDR3nt: TGTGCCAGCAGAGGCACAGGGGGCATTAAAGCTTTCTTT; CDR3aa: CASRGTGGIKAFF
v_gene: TRBV4-3; j_gene: TRBJ1-5; abundance: few; d_gene: -; CDR3nt: TGCGCCAGCAGCCAAGAGGGGGGGACCTATCAGCCCCAGCATTTT; CDR3aa: CASSQEGGTYQPQHF
v_gene: TRBV10-3; j_gene: TRBJ2-3; abundance: -; d_gene: -; CDR3nt: TGTGCCATCAGTGACCCAGGGGAGAAGGATACGCAGTATTTT; CDR3aa: CAISDPGEKDTQYF